This TCR beta chain is drawn from a study of cytomegalovirus exposure and HLA in healthy donors (dated by TCRdb to between 2016 and 2019). Turning to the overall study: According to an earlier analysis of 550 to 700 of the donors, about 179 million T cells yielded over 100 million unique TCR beta sequences and more than 250 Gb of sequence data. The study profiled the T cell repertoires of 500 to 800 subjects by immunosequencing and related them to cytomegalovirus serostatus. All discovery cohort repertoires had been generated on a single sequencing platform. The genetic ancestry cluster associated with self-reported Caucasian donors included roughly 84% of the approximately 400 genotyped donors. The number of typed donors differed by locus: about 620-640 for A, B, C, DRB1 and DQB1; 522 for DQA1; 606 for DPA1; and about 470 for DPB1. On average, about 200,000 unique TCR beta nucleotide sequences were sequenced per donor among a few hundred genotyped donors of the cohort, with around 19% of those sequences being non-productive. To decide whether each TCR beta V gene segment behaved as functional or pseudogenic, an earlier analysis of nearly 600 of the donors relied on high-throughput TCR beta sequencing. The study combined high-throughput TCR immunosequencing, statistical association of individual TCRs with disease status, and machine learning to predict cytomegalovirus infection status. Alongside the repertoire data, information on donor age, sex, ethnicity and CMV serostatus was compiled. Rather than drawing on any new phenotypic data, the later analysis identified candidate immune exposures from TCR beta sequences and the way those sequences occurred across donors. In a later genetic analysis, genome-wide SNP genotypes for about 65% of the roughly 670 donors were used, and that subset was treated as a discovery cohort. Besides the first cohort of approximately 670 subjects, a separate validation cohort made up of about 120 different subjects was used. About 5 DR-DQ haplotypes were handled as single units for association and clustering, since linkage in the cohort was strong. Both class I and class II loci were covered by HLA typing, at four-digit resolution. An early release that covered around 590 HLA-typed donors contained around 330 gigabases of sequencing data and 75 million to 100 million unique TCR sequences. The aim of the study was to test whether cataloging public T cell receptors could identify signatures of past pathogen exposure. A later analysis re-examined previously published TCR beta repertoires from more than 650 donors and added high-resolution HLA genotyping to investigate patterns of TCR occurrence. Broader findings and caveats from the paper: Correlated functional status among segregating V segments might be attributable to linkage disequilibrium, but an unknown experimental factor could not be ruled out. This cohort had only TCR beta chains sequenced, and the lack of alpha or paired-chain data limited which features could be detected. Most TCR sequences were observed very rarely across donors, whereas some public TCRs were present in many individuals. When HLA alleles, especially DR and DQ, strongly co-occurred, TCR associations were difficult to assign to individual alleles. According to a later genetic analysis, donors in an Asian-associated ancestry cluster had fewer N-insertions in productive TCRs than the approximately 650-donor mean. A total of 150 or so TCR beta chains were listed by the study as associated with cytomegalovirus. Compared with equally common non-associated chains, HLA-associated TCR beta chains in a later analysis were more clonally expanded and had lower generation probabilities. In a later analysis, most CMV-associated TCR beta chains were found to appear HLA-restricted, with HLA associations seemingly driven largely by CMV exposure. The authors suggested that the approach could potentially be extended to other disease states and immunological phenotypes. In an earlier analysis of around 600 of the donors, most TCR beta V segments were observed in productive rearrangements about 87% or about 30% of the time, broadly matching IMGT annotations. Because the 87-base-pair reads could not distinguish some IMGT-functional V segments, including TRBV6-2 and TRBV6-3, those segments were excluded. A later genetic analysis associated a missense DCLRE1C variant with V-gene and J-gene trimming of TCR beta chains, and an independent cohort replicated the association. A further reported finding was that TCR beta sequences accurately predicted the HLA-A and HLA-B alleles for most subjects in the first cohort. Sequencing depth was assumed to be roughly uniform across donors in the presence/absence analyses, though that assumption may not hold. In vitro tests confirmed that a few of the cytomegalovirus-associated TCR beta chains recognize cytomegalovirus antigens. The classifier was reported to diagnose cytomegalovirus status with high specificity and sensitivity in both the original and validation cohorts. For the cohort, immune exposure information was limited to CMV serostatus. A cluster of highly shared sequence variants was judged likely to represent a technical artifact of the sequencing pipeline. Specific HLA alleles were associated with roughly 16,000 TCR beta sequences at a false discovery rate of 0.05 in a later analysis. In a later analysis, TCR association rates were found to vary across HLA loci, with the most associated TCRs seen for DRB1 alleles and the fewest for HLA-C alleles. Because some donors lacked HLA typing at each locus, the association tests relied only on the typed subset. According to a later analysis, parvovirus B19, influenza, CMV and Epstein-Barr virus appeared linked to several top co-occurrence clusters. Because counts were too low, some 17 rarely observed V segments, including chromosome 9 orphons, were excluded from the earlier analysis of around 590 of the donors.

Library preparation was by the immunoSEQ multiplex PCR assay. For the multiplex PCR, a mixture combining 60 forward primers for TCR Vbeta segments and 13 reverse primers for TCR Jbeta segments was used. The CDR3 region of rearranged TCR beta genes was amplified from genomic DNA with a multiplex PCR assay. On the Illumina HiSeq System, the amplified TCR beta libraries were sequenced as 87-base-pair reads. As for the original processing: A later analysis counted tens of millions of unique TCR beta chains across the 650 to 700 repertoires, and 10 million to 12 million of these chains were shared by at least two donors. Raw reads were error-corrected and collapsed into unique sequences by a nearest-neighbor algorithm in which closely related sequences were merged to remove PCR and sequencing errors. To assign V, D and J gene segments, CDR3 sequences were aligned to IMGT reference sequences. For a sequence to be retained, a match of at least six nucleotides was required to both a V gene segment and a J gene segment. A rearrangement counted as productive if the CDR3 had no stop codons and remained in frame with V and J, and every other rearrangement counted as non-productive. CDR3 was defined by IMGT convention, running from the second conserved V-encoded cysteine to the conserved J-encoded phenylalanine. The earlier analysis of about 500 of the donors excluded sequences that lacked an unambiguous match to a single V gene segment. In an earlier analysis of roughly 600 of the donors, a V segment was called functional when productive rearrangements were above 56.7%, and segregating when the standard deviation between donors exceeded 5%. A statistical classification framework was developed to diagnose cytomegalovirus status using the catalog of TCR beta chain sequences. V and J gene assignment, in a later analysis, came from comparing TCR nucleotide sequences with IMGT/GENE-DB human TR gene sequences. Using the TCRdist pipeline, a later analysis assigned CDR3 sequences along with most-parsimonious VDJ recombination scenarios. In a later analysis, every TCR beta chain was defined by the combination of its CDR3 amino acid sequence and its V-gene family, and reads without a unique V-gene family were dropped. To address suspected cross-contamination and a sequencing artifact, a later analysis removed around 590 highly shared, low-generation-probability nucleotide sequences. In a later analysis, a clonal expansion index for each public chain was calculated from normalized within-repertoire ranks of inferred template counts. In a later analysis, generation probabilities were computed with a VDJ recombination model fitted to out-of-frame rearrangements, and the resulting probabilities were checked against IGoR. In a later analysis, TCR-TCR, TCR-HLA and TCR-CMV co-occurrence was scored with hypergeometric tests, and a repertoire-size bias correction was applied to TCR pairs. A later analysis estimated false discovery rates by permuting HLA or CMV assignments 20 times. In a later analysis, co-occurring TCRs were grouped with DBSCAN, and TCRdist sequence similarity was added when clustering was performed within HLA-allele-positive subsets. Co-occurrence clustering excluded repertoires with fewer than 30,000 or more than 120,000 public chains, plus five with anomalous nucleotide sharing. TCRdb holds this immuneACCESS table with in-frame rearrangements only. Some clones are missing; in checked studies, unresolved V genes explain under half, and the rest has no known cause. V and J calls and clone size follow that table, whereas D and trimming were derived from the DNA. The sample's own table lists 150,000 or so clones. The ten largest clones capture about 2.2% of the sample.

The cohort comprised some 680 healthy bone marrow donors. Cohort members were all nominally healthy when sampled, although unrecorded immune exposures were likely present. The donor was CMV seronegative and was included in the group of about 350 seronegative cohort members. A peripheral blood sample was provided by each donor, and peripheral blood mononuclear cells were used for TCR beta sequencing. The Qiagen DNeasy Blood Extraction Kit was used to extract genomic DNA from the blood cell samples. As for this clone: Its antigen specificity is not known.

CDR1 SGHTS and CDR2 YDEGEE were looked up in the germline V gene. At the junction V is shortened by 0 bases and J by 6 bases, with 10 bases in between. The CDR3 measures 14 amino acids from cysteine to phenylalanine. Just CDR3 DNA is preserved here, 42 bases in frame from base 1. Sequenced sample: PBMCs. This receptor was identified in a young man in good health and CMV-seronegative. The V and J segments used are TRBV5-8 and TRBJ1-5, with no confident D gene call. At the DNA level, the sequence is TGTGCCAGCAGCTTGGGCTGGGGAGGTCAGCCCCAGCATTTT. It specifies CASSLGWGGQPQHF. Where the CDR3 stops, the reference TRBV5-8 and TRBJ1-5 genes take over; the full variable domain is EAGVTQSPTHLIKTRGQQATLRCSPISGHTSVYWYQQALGLGLQFLLWYDEGEERNRGNFPPRFSGRQFPNYSSELNVNALELEDSALYLCASSLGWGGQPQHFGDGTRLSIL.